Listed below are T cell receptor beta chains from one sample, sequenced in a study of blood T cell repertoires in COVID-19. The data were produced by immunoSEQ multiplex PCR, yet TCRdb's version contains in-frame clones alone and is incomplete. The sample contains about 140,000 clones, about three quarters of which appear only once. The material sequenced was PBMCs or T cells enriched from blood (not recorded which). The receptor set was obtained from a woman in her 50s who had recovered from COVID-19. Each CDR3 is given with its conserved first and last residue. D genes are given only for firm matches. Some rows mark clone size as missing; the rest say once, few, many or name a class of expanded clone.

>TRBV28|TRBJ2-1|-|once
TGTGCCAGCAGTTTGGTCCAGGGGAGCTCCTACAATGAGCAGTTCTTC
CASSLVQGSSYNEQFF
>TRBV7-2|TRBJ2-1|-|-
TGTGCCAGCAGCTTGGATTCGAGGGATTCCCTCTACAATGAGCAGTTCTTC
CASSLDSRDSLYNEQFF
>TRBV28|TRBJ2-7|-|few
TGTGCCAGCAGTCTCCAGGCCTTGTACGAGCAGTACTTC
CASSLQALYEQYF
>TRBV3-1/TRBV3-2|TRBJ1-5|-|-
TGTGCCAGCAGCCAAGATATGGCGGGCAATCAGCCCCAGCATTTT
CASSQDMAGNQPQHF
>TRBV5-4|TRBJ1-3|-|-
TGTGCCAGCAGCTTGGGCCGAGGCTCTGGAAACACCATATATTTT
CASSLGRGSGNTIYF
>TRBV30|TRBJ1-5|-|-
TGTGCCTGGATCCTAGGGGATCAGCCCCAGCATTTT
CAWILGDQPQHF
>TRBV2|TRBJ1-1|TRBD1|-
TGTGCCAGCATCAAATTGACAGGGATGAACACTGAAGCTTTCTTT
CASIKLTGMNTEAFF
>TRBV19|TRBJ2-7|TRBD2|-
TGTGCCAGTAGTATTGGGCGGGGACTAGCGCAGTTACGCGAGCAGTACTTC
CASSIGRGLAQLREQYF
>TRBV30|TRBJ2-7|TRBD2|once
TGTGCCTCAAAGGTGACCCGGGGGGGTCTAAGCGAGCAGTACTTC
CASKVTRGGLSEQYF
>TRBV7-8|TRBJ1-4|TRBD1|-
TGTGCCAGCAGCAGGGACAGGGGGATGCGGAAACTGTTTTTT
CASSRDRGMRKLFF
>TRBV10-2|TRBJ1-2|TRBD1|-
TGCGCCAGCTGCGACAGGGACTTGGTATATGGCTACACCTTC
CASCDRDLVYGYTF
>TRBV27|TRBJ1-2|-|-
TGTGCCAGCAGTTCTCAGGGTATTGGATACTATGGCTACACCTTC
CASSSQGIGYYGYTF
>TRBV29-1|TRBJ1-2|-|-
TGCAGCGTGGACGACAGGACCTATGGCTACACCTTC
CSVDDRTYGYTF
>TRBV29-1|TRBJ2-7|TRBD1|-
TGCAGCGTTGATGTCGGGACAGGGTATATGGGGCAGTACTTC
CSVDVGTGYMGQYF
>TRBV19|TRBJ2-7|TRBD1|-
TGTGCCACCGGGGACAGGGGATCCTACGAGCAGTACTTC
CATGDRGSYEQYF
>TRBV7-3|TRBJ2-1|-|-
TGTGCCAGCAGCCACAGTTTAGATGAGCAGTTCTTC
CASSHSLDEQFF
>TRBV2|TRBJ1-1|TRBD1|-
TGTGCCAGCACCTACAGGGGTGGGACTGAAGCTTTCTTT
CASTYRGGTEAFF
>TRBV20-1|TRBJ2-1|TRBD1|-
TGCAGTGCCCGGACAGGTCCCGGGCAGTTCTTC
CSARTGPGQFF
>TRBV6-4|TRBJ1-1|-|-
TGTGCCAGCAGTACGGAGGTCGGCACTGAAGCTTTCTTT
CASSTEVGTEAFF
>TRBV19|TRBJ1-5|-|once
TGTGCCAGTAGGGACAACGGCGGGGGCAATCAGCCCCAGCATTTT
CASRDNGGGNQPQHF
>TRBV11-2|TRBJ2-7|-|-
TGTGCCAGCAGCATGAGTACAGGGCCCTCCTACGAGCAGTACTTC
CASSMSTGPSYEQYF
>TRBV5-1|TRBJ1-2|TRBD1|-
TGCGCCAGCAGCTCAGGACAGGGGAGGGGAGGCTACACCTTC
CASSSGQGRGGYTF
>TRBV29-1|TRBJ1-1|TRBD1|-
TGCAGCCCCACGGGACAGGGGAACACTGAAGCTTTCTTT
CSPTGQGNTEAFF
>TRBV5-5|TRBJ1-6|TRBD1|few
TGTGCCAGCAGGATGAGCGACAGGGGGCTGGAGTCCTATAATTCACCCCTCCACTTT
CASRMSDRGLESYNSPLHF
>TRBV7-9|TRBJ1-1|-|-
TGTGCCAGCAGCTTATCGAGTGGGGGGGTGTCTGAAGCTTTCTTT
CASSLSSGGVSEAFF
>TRBV28|TRBJ2-1|-|-
TGTGCCAGCAGAACGCCTCAGGTCAATGAGCAGTTCTTC
CASRTPQVNEQFF
>TRBV5-1|TRBJ1-2|-|-
TGCGCCAGCAGCTTGGAAGGGGTAGGCTACACCTTC
CASSLEGVGYTF
>TRBV9|TRBJ2-1|TRBD2|-
TGTGCCAGCAGCGTAGGCGGGCTAGCGGGAGGGGGGAATGAGCAGTTCTTC
CASSVGGLAGGGNEQFF
>TRBV18|TRBJ1-6|-|-
TGTGCCAGCTCACCGAATCAGAGCGGCTCCTATAATTCACCCCTCCACTTT
CASSPNQSGSYNSPLHF
>TRBV3-1/TRBV3-2|TRBJ2-2|TRBD2|few
TGTGCCAGCAGCCAAGATCGGACTAGCGGGCGGAACGGGGAGCTGTTTTTT
CASSQDRTSGRNGELFF
>TRBV18|TRBJ2-4|-|-
TGTGCCAGCTCGGAGGGGTTGGACATTCAGTACTTC
CASSEGLDIQYF